This record covers a single TCR beta chain. The data were taken from a study of shared clonotypes between healthy human individuals. CDR1 and CDR2 (germline): SGHAT, FQNNGV. Trimming removed 4 bases at V and 2 bases at J, with 12 bases between. The CDR3 has 15 residues. Libraries were prepared by immunoSEQ multiplex PCR; TCRdb keeps only in-frame clonotypes and omits some of them. The table has approximately 2,300,000 clones, about nine tenths seen once. The source material was naive CD4+ T cells from PBMCs. Subset of the sample: CD45RA+ positively selected. The gene calls are TRBV11-2 and TRBJ2-1; unclear D gene. The receptor comes from a man younger than 35 in good health. Some clones in this sample may be carry-over from other donors' samples. The CDR3 loop is CASSWGLGTYNEQFF. CDR3 in DNA: TGTGCCAGCAGCTGGGGTCTGGGGACCTACAATGAGCAGTTCTTC.